This T cell receptor (beta chain) was documented in a study of T cell responses to AZD1222 COVID-19 vaccine. Findings and limits, study-wide: Clonal diversity may have been underestimated in mostly white British donors. The study identified only five to seven AZD1222 recipients as seropositive at baseline.

Concerning this clone: Its target is unknown.

This table comes from immunoSEQ multiplex PCR, and its TCRdb copy is limited to in-frame clones, with some not included. The data contain around 83,000 clones, approximately 90% of them singletons. The CDR3 extends over 16 amino acids. CDR1 and CDR2 (germline): SGDLS, YYNGEE. After removal of 3 bases from V and 8 bases from J, the junction contained 16 bases not matched to a gene. Second-dose recipients at about 4 or about 12 weeks were treated as one pooled group. The sequencing here drew on peripheral blood, taken 28 days after the second AZD1222 dose. The chain uses TRBV9 and TRBJ1-2; TRBD1 matches 7 bases. This clonotype was obtained from an adult who received the AZD1222 COVID-19 vaccine. CDR3 loop: CASSATGAPLGRGYTF. For the CDR3, the DNA is TGTGCCAGCAGCGCCACAGGGGCGCCCCTCGGTAGGGGCTACACCTTC.